This T cell receptor (beta chain) is drawn from a study of cytomegalovirus exposure and HLA in healthy donors. The PCR made use of 60 Vbeta and 13 Jbeta primers. TCRdb keeps only in-frame clones here, not all; method: immunoSEQ multiplex PCR. Among 190,000 or so clones listed, approximately 80% were seen once. Germline values: CDR1 SSHAT, CDR2 FNYEAQ (reference sequence). This CDR3 is built from 18 residues. A note on this clone: Antigen: not known. A junction boundary mismatches the germline segment, possibly from a read error.

Study results and limitations: Researchers left out some V segments, among them TRBV6-2 and TRBV6-3, as indistinguishable.

The sample comprised PBMCs. V gene TRBV7-7 combines with J gene TRBJ1-1; a possible D gene is TRBD1 (6 bases). The receptor was isolated from a boy between 2 and 10 years old in good health and CMV-seronegative. CDR3 DNA: TGTGCTAGCAGCTTAGCGCGTCGCGGGGGGCGTGCGAACACTGAAGCTTTCTTT. This codes for CASSLARRGGRANTEAFF.